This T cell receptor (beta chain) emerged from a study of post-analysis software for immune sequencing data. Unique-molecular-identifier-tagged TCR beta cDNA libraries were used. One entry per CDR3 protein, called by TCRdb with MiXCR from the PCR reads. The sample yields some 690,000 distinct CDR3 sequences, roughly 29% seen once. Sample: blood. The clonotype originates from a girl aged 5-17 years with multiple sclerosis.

The CDR3 sequence is CASSFGTRGYGYTF. The DNA of the CDR3 is TGTGCCAGCAGCTTTGGGACCAGAGGCTATGGCTACACCTTC. This chain connects TRBV7-2 to TRBJ1-2, with a possible D match to TRBD1 (5 bases). The V end was cut by 3 bases, the J end by 4 bases, with 12 bases between. CDR1 is SGHTA, CDR2 FQGNSA, per germline. The CDR3 length is 14 residues.